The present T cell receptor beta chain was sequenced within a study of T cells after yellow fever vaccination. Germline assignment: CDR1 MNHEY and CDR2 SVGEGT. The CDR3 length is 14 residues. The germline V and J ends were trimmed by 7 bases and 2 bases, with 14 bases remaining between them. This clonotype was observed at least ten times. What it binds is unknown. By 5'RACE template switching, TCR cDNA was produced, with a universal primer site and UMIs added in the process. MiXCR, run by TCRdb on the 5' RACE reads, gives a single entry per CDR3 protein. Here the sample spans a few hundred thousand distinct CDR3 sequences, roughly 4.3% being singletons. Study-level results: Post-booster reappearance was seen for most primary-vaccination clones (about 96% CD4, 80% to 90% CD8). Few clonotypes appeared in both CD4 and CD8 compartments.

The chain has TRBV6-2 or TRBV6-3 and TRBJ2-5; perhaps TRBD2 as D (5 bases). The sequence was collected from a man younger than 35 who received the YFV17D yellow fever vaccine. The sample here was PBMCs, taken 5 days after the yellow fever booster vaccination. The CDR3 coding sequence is TGTGCCAGCACCGAGCGAGGGAAACAAGAGACCCAGTACTTC. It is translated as CASTERGKQETQYF.